Each of the 3 T cell receptor beta chains below was sequenced from the same sample in a study of T cell changes during pregnancy in multiple sclerosis. Repertoires were generated with immunoSEQ multiplex PCR, while TCRdb's copy carries only in-frame clones and drops some. The sample has about 42,000 clones, around 80% seen once. Source: CD4+ T cells from peripheral blood mononuclear cells, taken before pregnancy. Receptors originate from a female donor with multiple sclerosis, enrolled in a pregnancy study.

The genes are TRBV5-1 and TRBJ2-7, with D uncertain. This CDR3 region has 14 residues. Germline loops: CDR1 SGHRS, CDR2 YFSETQ. V was shortened by 1 base and J by 2 bases, with 10 bases between the two germline ends. CDR3: CASSLNSDTYEQYF. Written as DNA, the CDR3 is TGCGCCAGCAGCTTGAATTCTGACACCTACGAGCAGTACTTC.

This sequence joins TRBV19 and TRBJ2-1, with 10 bases aligning to TRBD2. This CDR3 is 16 amino acids long. The V gene end was trimmed by 5 bases and the J gene end by 1 base; junction bases not matched to a gene: 5. Germline V gives CDR1 LNHDA, CDR2 SQIVND (reference sequence). CDR3: CASSVRAGGSYNEQFF. The CDR3 DNA reads as TGTGCCAGTAGTGTCAGAGCGGGGGGGTCCTACAATGAGCAGTTCTTC.

The gene calls are TRBV27 and TRBJ2-3; 7 bases line up with TRBD1. This CDR3 is 15 amino acids long. Germline V gene sequence: CDR1 MNHEY, CDR2 SMNVEV (reference sequence). The trim removed 6 bases at V and 1 base at J, leaving 7 bases unmatched. CDR3 bases: TGTGCCAGCAGACCGGGACAGTGGCGCACAGATACGCAGTATTTT. Residues: CASRPGQWRTDTQYF.